Below, one TCR beta chain is given with its context. The antigen is undetermined. This same CDR3 is encoded by further DNA sequences in the sample. This record belongs to a study of shared clonotypes between healthy human individuals. Study-wide points: Clonotypes shared by all four sorted-subset donors had higher generation probabilities than non-shared clonotypes. Generally, naive subsets (rather than memory subsets) showed larger estimated richness.

Libraries were prepared by immunoSEQ multiplex PCR; TCRdb keeps only in-frame clonotypes and omits some of them. The repertoire holds about 1.5 million clones, around 97% seen once, with over 1% in the top ten. Germline V gene lookup returns CDR1 LNHDA and CDR2 SQIVND (reference sequence). V was clipped by 3 bases and J by 0 bases, with 10 bases between them. CDR3 length: 15 amino acids. The investigators split CD4+ cells into a CD45RA+ naive subset and a CD45RA-negative memory subset. Sequencing was done on a sample of naive CD4+ T cells sorted from blood. Specified subset: CD45RA+ positively selected. The receptor comes from a man younger than 40 in good health. V gene TRBV19 combines with J gene TRBJ2-3; weak D call: TRBD2 (5 bases). CDR3 protein: CASSILAASTDTQYF. For the CDR3, the DNA is TGTGCCAGTAGTATTCTAGCTGCTAGCACAGATACGCAGTATTTT.